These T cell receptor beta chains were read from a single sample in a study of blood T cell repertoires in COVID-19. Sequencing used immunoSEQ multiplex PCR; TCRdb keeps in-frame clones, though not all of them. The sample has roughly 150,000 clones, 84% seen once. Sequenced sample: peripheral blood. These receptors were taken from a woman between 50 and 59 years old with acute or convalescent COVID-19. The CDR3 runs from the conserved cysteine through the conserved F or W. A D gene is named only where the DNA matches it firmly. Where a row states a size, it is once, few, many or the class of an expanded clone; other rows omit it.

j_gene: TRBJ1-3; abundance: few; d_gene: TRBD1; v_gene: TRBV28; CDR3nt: TGTGCCAGCAGTTTCCCGACAGGGGGAAACACCATATATTTT; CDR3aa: CASSFPTGGNTIYF
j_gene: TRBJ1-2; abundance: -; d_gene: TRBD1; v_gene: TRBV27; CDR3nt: TGTGCCAGCAGTGCGAGACAGGGGGGGAACTATGGCTACACCTTC; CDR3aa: CASSARQGGNYGYTF
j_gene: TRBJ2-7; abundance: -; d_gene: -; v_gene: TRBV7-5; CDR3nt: TGTGCCAGAAGCTTCCCTGGGGTAGCGGCCTCCTACGAGCAGTACTTC; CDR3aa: CARSFPGVAASYEQYF
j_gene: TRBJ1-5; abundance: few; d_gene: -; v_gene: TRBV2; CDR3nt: TGTGCCAGCGGGAAAGAGGGTTTAGGACAGCCCCAGCATTTT; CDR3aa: CASGKEGLGQPQHF
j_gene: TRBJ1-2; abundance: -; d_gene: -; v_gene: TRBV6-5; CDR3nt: TGTGCCAGCAGTCAACAGGGTGCCTACACCTTC; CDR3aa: CASSQQGAYTF
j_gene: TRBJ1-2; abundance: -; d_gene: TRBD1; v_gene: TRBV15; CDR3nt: TGTGCCACCAGCGGAACGACAGGGGGCAGCTATGGCTACACCTTC; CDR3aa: CATSGTTGGSYGYTF
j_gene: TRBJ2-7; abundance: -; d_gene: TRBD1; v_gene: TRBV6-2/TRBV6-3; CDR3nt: TGTGCCAGCAGCCGGGACAGGGTACCCTACGAGCAGTACTTC; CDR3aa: CASSRDRVPYEQYF
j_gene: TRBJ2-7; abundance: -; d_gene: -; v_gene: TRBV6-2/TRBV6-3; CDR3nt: TGTGCCAGCAGTTCCTTCTACGAGCAGTACTTC; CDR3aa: CASSSFYEQYF
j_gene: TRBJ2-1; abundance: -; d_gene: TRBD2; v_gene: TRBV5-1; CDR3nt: TGCGCCAGCAGCGCCTCCGGCGGGAGGGTCAATGAGCAGTTCTTC; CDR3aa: CASSASGGRVNEQFF
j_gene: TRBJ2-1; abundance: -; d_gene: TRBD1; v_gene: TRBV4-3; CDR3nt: TGCGCCAGCAGCCAGGATTCCGGGACAGGGTCTTCTGAGCAGTTCTTC; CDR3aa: CASSQDSGTGSSEQFF
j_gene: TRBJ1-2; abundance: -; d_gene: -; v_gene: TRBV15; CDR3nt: TGTGCCACCAGCAGCATAGTGAGAGACTATGGCTACACCTTC; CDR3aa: CATSSIVRDYGYTF
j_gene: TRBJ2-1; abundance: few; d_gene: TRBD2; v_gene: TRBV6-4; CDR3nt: TGTGCCAGCAGTGACTTTGCGGGGGGGCATAATGAGCAGTTCTTC; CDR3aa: CASSDFAGGHNEQFF
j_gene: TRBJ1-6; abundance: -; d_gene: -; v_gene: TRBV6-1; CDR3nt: TGTGCCAGCAGTGTTGTACAGGGTTCTATGGATTCACCCCTCCACTTT; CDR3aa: CASSVVQGSMDSPLHF
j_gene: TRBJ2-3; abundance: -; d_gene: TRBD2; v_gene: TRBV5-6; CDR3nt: TGTGCCAGCAGCTTGGGTTTTAGCGGGGATACGCAGTATTTT; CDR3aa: CASSLGFSGDTQYF
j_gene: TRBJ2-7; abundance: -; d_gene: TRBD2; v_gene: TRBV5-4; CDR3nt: TGTGCCAGCAGGCTGGGACTAGCGGGAAACGAGCAGTACTTC; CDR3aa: CASRLGLAGNEQYF
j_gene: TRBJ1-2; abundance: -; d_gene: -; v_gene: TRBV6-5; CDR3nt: TGTGCCAGCACCCCGGTGAGGAGGGAGACCTATGGCTACACCTTC; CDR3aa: CASTPVRRETYGYTF
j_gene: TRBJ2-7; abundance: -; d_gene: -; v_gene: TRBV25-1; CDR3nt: TGTGCCAGCAGTGAATTATTACCCCCAGGGGAGCACTACGAGCAGTACTTC; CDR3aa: CASSELLPPGEHYEQYF
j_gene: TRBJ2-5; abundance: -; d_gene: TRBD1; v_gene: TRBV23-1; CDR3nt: TGCGCCAGCAGTCCCGGACAGGGTTGGACCCAGTACTTC; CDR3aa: CASSPGQGWTQYF
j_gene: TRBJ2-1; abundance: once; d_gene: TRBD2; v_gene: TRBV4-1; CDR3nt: TGCGCCAGCAGCCAATTGGGTAGCGGGATCGATGAGCAGTTCTTC; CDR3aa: CASSQLGSGIDEQFF
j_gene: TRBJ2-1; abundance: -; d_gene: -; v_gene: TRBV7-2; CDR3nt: TGTGCCAGCAGCGGCGCCGGGACATATACAATGGAGCAGTTCTTC; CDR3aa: CASSGAGTYTMEQFF
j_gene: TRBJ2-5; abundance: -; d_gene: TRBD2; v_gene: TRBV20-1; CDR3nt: TGCAGTGCTAGTGAGCGGGGCAAGACCCAGTACTTC; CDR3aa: CSASERGKTQYF
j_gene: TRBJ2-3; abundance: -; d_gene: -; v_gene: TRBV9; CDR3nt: TGTGCCAGCAGCGTACAGGGCAGACAGACAGATACGCAGTATTTT; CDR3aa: CASSVQGRQTDTQYF
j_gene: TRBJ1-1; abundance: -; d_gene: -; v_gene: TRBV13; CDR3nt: TGTGCCAGCAGCTCGGGGGGAGCGGTGAGGGTTGGTGCAGCTTTCTTT; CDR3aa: CASSSGGAVRVGAAFF
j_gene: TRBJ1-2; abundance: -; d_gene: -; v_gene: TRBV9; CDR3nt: TGTGCCAGCAGTCCTCCCCAGGGCGTTCCTGGCTACACCTTC; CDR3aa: CASSPPQGVPGYTF
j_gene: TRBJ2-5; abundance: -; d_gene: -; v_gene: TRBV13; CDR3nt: TGTGCCAGCAGCTTAGGTAGCGGCCAGACCCAGTACTTC; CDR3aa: CASSLGSGQTQYF
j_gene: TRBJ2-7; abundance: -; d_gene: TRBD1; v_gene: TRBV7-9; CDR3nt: TGTGCCAGCAGCCCAGGACAGGGCGGGGCCTCCTACGAGCAGTACTTC; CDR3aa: CASSPGQGGASYEQYF
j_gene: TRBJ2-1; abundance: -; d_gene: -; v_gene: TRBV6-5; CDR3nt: TGTGCCAGCAGGGATAGGCCTAGAAATGAGCAGTTCTTC; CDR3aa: CASRDRPRNEQFF
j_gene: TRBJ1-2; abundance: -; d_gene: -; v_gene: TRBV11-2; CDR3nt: TGTGCCAGCAGCTTAGCGTCGGGTGCTAACGGCTACACCTTC; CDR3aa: CASSLASGANGYTF
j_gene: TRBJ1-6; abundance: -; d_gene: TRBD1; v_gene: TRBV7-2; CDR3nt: TGTGCCAGCAGCTTAGAACAGGGGTACTCACCCCTCCACTTT; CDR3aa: CASSLEQGYSPLHF
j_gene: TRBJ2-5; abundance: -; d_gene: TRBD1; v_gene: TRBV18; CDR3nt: TGTGCCAGCTCACCGGGGACAGGGGGTCTCCGGGAGACCCAGTACTTC; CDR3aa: CASSPGTGGLRETQYF
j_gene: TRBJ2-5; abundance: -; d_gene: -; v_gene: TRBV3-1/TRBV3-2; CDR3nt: TGTGCCAGCAGCCCGGCAGGCCAAGAGACCCAGTACTTC; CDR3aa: CASSPAGQETQYF
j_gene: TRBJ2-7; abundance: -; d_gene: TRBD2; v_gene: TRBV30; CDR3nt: TGTGCCTGGAGTGTCTCGCTGACTAGCGGGGGATCCTACGAGCAGTACTTC; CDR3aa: CAWSVSLTSGGSYEQYF
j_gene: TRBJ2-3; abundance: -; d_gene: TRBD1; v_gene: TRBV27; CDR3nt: TGTGCCAGCTCCCCCGGGACAGTCATGACAGATACGCAGTATTTT; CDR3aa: CASSPGTVMTDTQYF
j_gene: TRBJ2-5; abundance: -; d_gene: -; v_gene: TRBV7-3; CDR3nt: TGTGCCAGCACCCTCGGGGTCCGTAGGGGGGAGACCCAGTACTTC; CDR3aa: CASTLGVRRGETQYF
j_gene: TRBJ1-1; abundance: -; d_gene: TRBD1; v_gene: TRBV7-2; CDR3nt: TGTGCCAGCAGCTTCGACAGGGTAGTCACTGAAGCTTTCTTT; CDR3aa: CASSFDRVVTEAFF
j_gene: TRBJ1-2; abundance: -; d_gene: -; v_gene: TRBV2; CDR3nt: TGTGCCAGCAGTGTTGAGCCCTATGGCTACACCTTC; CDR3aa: CASSVEPYGYTF
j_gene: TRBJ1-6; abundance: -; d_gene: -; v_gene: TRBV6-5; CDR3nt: TGTGCCAGCTCCCGGGACAACCTTAATTCACCCCTCCACTTT; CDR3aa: CASSRDNLNSPLHF
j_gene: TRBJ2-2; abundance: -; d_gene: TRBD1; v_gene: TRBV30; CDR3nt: TGTGCCTGGATTTCCTGGCCGGGACAGGGGTCCACCGGGGAGCTGTTTTTT; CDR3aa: CAWISWPGQGSTGELFF
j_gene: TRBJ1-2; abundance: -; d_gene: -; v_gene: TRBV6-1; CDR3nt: TGTGCCAGCAGTGAAGCCGCGGACATACTTTATGGCTACACCTTC; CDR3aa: CASSEAADILYGYTF